Below, one T cell receptor (beta chain) is given with its context. What it binds is unknown. CDR3 and TCR beta VDJ profiling relied on a genomic DNA template. MiXCR, run by TCRdb on the reads, gives a single entry per CDR3 protein. Here the sample spans over 150,000 distinct CDR3 sequences, less than 65% being singletons. Germline CDR1 is SGHRS and CDR2 is YFSETQ. V dropped 6 bases and J dropped 2 bases, with 9 bases sitting between them. The CDR3 has 13 residues. This record comes from a study of CD8+CD57+ T cells in acquired aplastic anemia. Study-level points and caveats: Common to patients and controls were twenty-nine CD8+ CDR3 sequences.

Patients who underwent sequencing had shown CD8+CD57+ cell expansion by flow cytometry. Source material: sorted CD4+, CD8+, or CD8+CD57+ T cells (not recorded which) from PBMCs. The V and J genes are TRBV5-1 and TRBJ1-3, with unresolved D. The receptor was derived from a human donor with aplastic anemia. The CDR3 loop reads CASMEGPGNTIYF. CDR3 sequence (DNA): TGCGCCAGCATGGAAGGACCTGGAAACACCATATATTTT.